This T cell receptor beta chain was recorded in a study of T cell responses to AZD1222 COVID-19 vaccine (dated by TCRdb to the early 2020s). Study-level background: AZD1222 recipients given second doses at about 4 weeks or at about 12 weeks were pooled, since spike-specific TCR depth and breadth were not found to differ between the two schedules. TCR sequencing covered 230 to 250 trial participants: 200 to 220 given two doses of AZD1222 and 26 given two doses of MenACWY control vaccine. Trial participants were enrolled by age into subgroups of 18-55, 56-69 and 70-plus years, and 148, 28 and 57 TCR-sequenced participants, respectively, were included in these subgroups. General findings and caveats noted by the study authors: No day 14 peak-response samples were available, so repertoires were characterized only after the peak T cell response. Conclusions about previously exposed vaccinees are limited because only a handful of AZD1222 recipients were SARS-CoV-2 seropositive at baseline. Reportedly, close to half of the unique spike-specific TCRs recognized epitopes lying outside the regions that are mutated in the B.1.351 and B.1.1.7 variants. Spike-specific TCR breadth and depth rose significantly after two AZD1222 doses compared with day 0 and with MenACWY recipients. The 56-69-year group was small, and its depth increase did not reach significance, likely because of low power. CD4 TCRs associated with the vaccine covered the entire spike protein, and the dominant responses were in regions 160-218 and 743-854. Participants were mostly white British and included more females than males, and it was suggested by the authors that clonal diversity may have been underestimated.

For this clone: The target of this receptor is not known. Compared with germline, one end of the junction differs, possibly owing to a read error.

CDR1 and CDR2 are read off the germline V gene (reference sequence) as SEHNR and FQNEAQ. Spanning cysteine to phenylalanine, the CDR3 consists of 11 amino acids. The entry retains the CDR3 DNA only, 33 bases that are in frame from base 1. Explained via the paper, the time point label denotes: baseline before first vaccination. Vaccinee samples came from UK trials COV001 and COV002, including a single-blind randomized controlled phase 2/3 trial of AZD1222 (ChAdOx1 nCoV-19) in healthy adults. Trial participant PBMC samples were collected at day 0 and day 28 after the second dose for TCRbeta chain sequencing. The CDR3 regions of human TCRbeta chains were analyzed by immunosequencing. Regarding the original processing steps: TCRs in the repertoires were matched against a reference library of SARS-CoV-2-specific TCRs that had been generated with the MIRA antigen-specificity platform. Breadth was defined as the fraction of unique TCRs that were SARS-CoV-2-associated, and depth was defined as the fraction of total T cells that were SARS-CoV-2-associated. Using the MIRA data, every spike-specific TCR was mapped to the spike region that the TCR reacted to and assigned to either a CD4 or a CD8 class. Log10-transformed breadth and depth values were compared by one-way ANOVA with Sidak's multiple comparisons tests. TCRdb carries this immuneACCESS record with in-frame sequences only. Its versions omit some clonotypes, under half of them owing to an unresolved V gene in the studies checked, with the rest unexplained. V, J and clone size are taken as reported in that table, and D and trimming were inferred from the DNA itself. This sample is represented by 100,000 to 150,000 clones; about nine tenths of them were singletons. Roughly 6.5% of the sample lies in the top ten.

The receptor's source is an adult in good health. Recombination linked TRBV7-9 to TRBJ2-3; TRBD2 could be the D gene, as 6 bases match. Here the sequenced sample was peripheral blood, taken on day 0 of AZD1222 vaccination. In nucleotides, the sequence is TGTGCCAGCAGCCGGGGACTGACTACTTCTTTT. Translated, this gives CASSRGLTTSF. The entire variable domain, with the stretches around the CDR3 drawn from the reference TRBV7-9 and TRBJ2-3 proteins, is DTGVSQNPRHKITKRGQNVTFRCDPISEHNRLYWYRQTLGQGPEFLTYFQNEAQLEKSRLLSDRFSAERPKGSFSTLEIQRTEQGDSAMYLCASSRGLTTSFGPGTRLTVL.